A single sample gave rise to the 10 T cell receptor beta chains below, sequenced in a study of blood T cell repertoires in COVID-19. Measured with immunoSEQ multiplex PCR; TCRdb has only the in-frame clones, and not every one. This sample has roughly 160,000 clones, with roughly 70% found just once. Sequencing input: peripheral blood. The receptors were sampled from a woman at least 80 years old with acute or convalescent COVID-19.

The CDR3 DNA is TGTGCCAGCAGCCCCCCTGGTTTGCGGACTGCCTACGAGCAGTACTTC. Translated, it gives CASSPPGLRTAYEQYF. The chain carries TRBV7-2 and TRBJ2-7, with a tentative D call TRBD2 (5 bases). V was clipped by 5 bases and J by 2 bases, with 19 bases between them. CDR3 length equals 16 residues. Germline CDR1 SGHTA, CDR2 FQGNSA.

The chain combines TRBV4-3 with TRBJ1-6, with D tentatively TRBD1 (6 bases). The CDR3 contains 15 residues. The germline V gene has CDR1 LGHNA and CDR2 YSLEER. V shed 5 bases and J shed 6 bases, with 14 bases lying between them. CDR3: CASSTGQSPNSPLHF. CDR3 sequence (DNA): TGCGCCAGCAGCACAGGACAGAGCCCTAATTCACCCCTCCACTTT.

This clone was counted between two and nine times. The chain couples TRBV28 to TRBJ1-1, with D tentatively TRBD1 (5 bases). Per the germline V gene, CDR1 is MDHEN and CDR2 is SYDVKM. With 1 base removed from V and 7 bases from J, the gap between germline ends came to 7 bases. This CDR3 has 12 residues. In DNA form, the CDR3 reads TGTGCCAGCAGTTTATTAAGGGGTGAAGCTTTCTTT. It codes for CASSLLRGEAFF.

The sample holds one count of this clone. The genes are TRBV27 and TRBJ2-1; D might be TRBD1 (6 bases). Trimming stripped 2 bases from V and 4 bases from J, with 12 bases between. The CDR3 runs 15 residues. Germline CDR1 is MNHEY and CDR2 is SMNVEV (reference sequence). CDR3 coding DNA: TGTGCCAGCAGTTTAAAGGACAGTAGATACAATGAGCAGTTCTTC. Translating it yields CASSLKDSRYNEQFF.

V gene TRBV21-1 combines with J gene TRBJ2-7; TRBD2 reflects the table's D call only, with no check against the DNA. TRBV21-1 is a pseudogene segment. The CDR3 length is 18 residues. The CDR3 DNA sequence: TGTGCCAGCAGCAAAGAACTGGACTCTCGGACCCCGCAGGACGAGCAGTACTTC. It codes for CASSKELDSRTPQDEQYF.

This clone was recorded only once. V is TRBV20-1 and J is TRBJ2-7; D gene uncertain. Germline V gene data show CDR1 as DFQATT and CDR2 as SNEGSKA (reference sequence). V gave up 3 bases and J gave up 0 bases, with 9 bases separating them. This CDR3 is built from 13 residues. CDR3 nucleotide sequence: TGCAGTGCTAGTAGCCGAAACTCCTACGAGCAGTACTTC. Encoded protein: CSASSRNSYEQYF.

The J gene is TRBJ2-3, the V gene TRBV5-5, with a possible D match to TRBD1 (6 bases). V lost 4 bases, J lost 4 bases, and 22 bases lay in between. Per the germline V gene, CDR1 is SGHKS and CDR2 is YYEKEE (reference sequence). CDR3 size: 17 residues. The CDR3: CASSRRNTGYEADTQYF. The CDR3 bases are TGTGCCAGCAGCCGACGAAATACAGGGTACGAGGCAGATACGCAGTATTTT.

This chain connects TRBV7-7 to TRBJ2-1; TRBD2 matches at 11 bases. This CDR3 spans 15 amino acids. Germline V CDR1 and CDR2: SSHAT, FNYEAQ (reference sequence). V trimming: 5 bases; J trimming: 5 bases; junction bases outside the gene matches: 5. CDR3 sequence: CASSQTSGRNNEQFF. In nucleotides, the CDR3 is TGTGCCAGCAGCCAAACTAGCGGGAGAAACAATGAGCAGTTCTTC.

This clone has a handful of counts. The J gene is TRBJ1-1, the V gene TRBV11-1; TRBD1 matches at 7 bases. This CDR3 has 14 amino acids. V was pared by 2 bases and J by 4 bases, with 4 bases of the junction left unmatched. Germline V gene data show CDR1 as SGHAT and CDR2 as FQDESV (reference sequence). The CDR3 nucleotides read TGTGCCAGCAGCTTACGACAGGGACCCACTGAAGCTTTCTTT. Its protein is CASSLRQGPTEAFF. The variable domain in full, completed from reference TRBV11-1 and TRBJ1-1, reads EAEVAQSPRYKITEKSQAVAFWCDPISGHATLYWYRQILGQGPELLVQFQDESVVDDSQLPKDRFSAERLKGVDSTLKIQPAELGDSAMYLCASSLRQGPTEAFFGQGTRLTVV.

The rearrangement uses TRBV5-1 and TRBJ2-3; tentative D call: TRBD1 (6 bases). Trimming stripped 3 bases from V and 2 bases from J, with 10 bases between. Germline V gene lookup returns CDR1 SGHRS and CDR2 YFSETQ. The CDR3 spans 14 residues. The DNA of the CDR3 is TGCGCCAGCAGCTGGGGGCTTGACACAGATACGCAGTATTTT. This sequence encodes CASSWGLDTDTQYF. Combining the CDR3 with reference TRBV5-1 and TRBJ2-3 gives the whole variable domain KAGVTQTPRYLIKTRGQQVTLSCSPISGHRSVSWYQQTPGQGLQFLFEYFSETQRNKGNFPGRFSGRQFSNSRSEMNVSTLELGDSALYLCASSWGLDTDTQYFGPGTRLTVL.